The clone carrying this T cell receptor beta chain was observed once. This entry is derived from a study of blood T cell repertoires in COVID-19. Study-wide context: T cells, B-cell-depleted T cells, or PBMCs supplied cDNA or gDNA.

A COVID-19 case was met by exposed participants within 2 weeks before study entry. Original processing notes: From reference gene primer amplification, estimates of nucleated cell counts were derived. TCRdb's copy holds only in-frame clones and misses some; the assay was immunoSEQ multiplex PCR. V and J calls and clone size follow that table, whereas D and trimming were derived from the DNA. This table has roughly 230,000 clones, approximately 84% appearing once. The V gene lost 10 bases and the J gene lost 4 bases, with 23 bases spanning the gap. The V gene's germline CDR1 is MDHEN and CDR2 SYDVKM. The CDR3 is made up of 16 amino acids.

The sample was PBMCs or T cells enriched from blood (not recorded which). The chain is built from TRBV28 and TRBJ1-5; possibly TRBD1 for D (6 bases). This clonotype was obtained from a woman aged 45 to 65 who had been exposed to COVID-19. The DNA of the CDR3 is TGTGCCACCCAGGGGAGATGGGCGGGCGCAAATCAGCCCCAGCATTTT. Protein product: CATQGRWAGANQPQHF.